Listed here are 25 T cell receptor beta chains from one sample, sequenced in a study of memory B cells and T cells in multiple sclerosis. After stimulus-free culture, autoproliferating CFSE-dim and non-proliferating CFSE-high T cells were sequenced separately. Replicate wells were pooled after roughly 7 days of stimulus-free culture of approximately 50 million CFSE-labeled PBMCs. TCRdb keeps only in-frame clones here, not all; method: immunoSEQ multiplex PCR. Among approximately 47,000 clones, roughly four fifths were seen once, and the ten largest hold 0.9% to 1.4%. For these receptors, no antigen is known. Source material: PBMCs from blood kept in culture. The receptor set was obtained from a human donor with multiple sclerosis.

The chain recombines TRBV2 with TRBJ2-7, with a possible D match to TRBD1 (6 bases). Germline lookup yields CDR1 SNHLY and CDR2 FYNNEI. The CDR3 has 15 amino acids. V shed 2 bases and J shed 0 bases, with 11 bases lying between them. The CDR3 region has the DNA TGTGCCAGCAGTGAATCGACAGGTAGCTCCTACGAGCAGTACTTC. It specifies CASSESTGSSYEQYF.

The V call is TRBV6-5, the J call TRBJ2-5; a weak D match, TRBD1 (5 bases). With the DNA end fitting TRBJ2-7 better, the J assignment may be wrong. The CDR3 spans 14 residues. Looked up from germline, CDR1 is MNHEY and CDR2 is SVGAGI. CDR3 nucleotides: TGTGCCAGTGCTCAGGGTACCCCTCACTACGAGCAGTACTTC. This gives the protein CASAQGTPHYEQYF.

The V and J genes are TRBV5-1 and TRBJ2-7, with 8 bases that match TRBD2. The CDR3 covers 15 residues. Looked up from germline, CDR1 is SGHRS and CDR2 is YFSETQ. J lost 2 bases, V lost 2 bases, and 6 bases had no gene match. The CDR3 is CASSFRRGGPYEQYF. DNA for the CDR3: TGCGCCAGCAGCTTCCGTCGGGGGGGACCCTACGAGCAGTACTTC.

The V call is TRBV6-5, the J call TRBJ1-1, with 8 bases matching TRBD1. V lost 5 bases to trimming and J lost 3 bases; unmatched junction nucleotides: 5. Germline V lookup: CDR1 MNHEY, CDR2 SVGAGI. CDR3 length: 14 residues. The CDR3 sequence is CASSTAGGYTEAFF. The CDR3 coding sequence is TGTGCCAGCAGTACGGCAGGGGGCTACACTGAAGCTTTCTTT.

The genes are TRBV29-1 and TRBJ2-7; TRBD1 matches 7 bases. The CDR3 consists of 13 residues. CDR1 SQVTM and CDR2 ANQGSEA come from the germline V gene. V shed 7 bases, J shed 0 bases, and the junction held 6 bases outside the gene matches. CDR3 bases: TGCAGCGCAAAGGGACAGAGCTCCTACGAGCAGTACTTC. This encodes CSAKGQSSYEQYF.

V is TRBV27 and J is TRBJ2-3, with TRBD2 matching 9 bases. CDR1 MNHEY and CDR2 SMNVEV come from the germline V gene (reference sequence). This CDR3 is 15 amino acids long. The junction had 8 bases not matched to a gene; V was cut back by 5 bases and J by 5 bases. The CDR3 loop is CASSAPGLAKDTQYF. CDR3 sequence (DNA): TGTGCCAGCAGTGCCCCGGGACTAGCTAAAGATACGCAGTATTTT.

The chain joins TRBV4-3 to TRBJ1-2; D may be TRBD1 (5 bases). CDR1 is LGHNA and CDR2 is YSLEER in the germline V gene. Trimming left V 0 bases short and J 5 bases short, with 10 bases between. The CDR3 contains 14 residues. The CDR3 sequence: CASSQDREEYGYTF. In nucleotides, the CDR3 is TGCGCCAGCAGCCAAGACAGGGAGGAATATGGCTACACCTTC.

The genes are TRBV5-1 and TRBJ1-6, with D perhaps TRBD1 (5 bases). CDR3 length equals 15 residues. The V gene's germline CDR1 is SGHRS and CDR2 YFSETQ. With 3 bases removed from V and 7 bases from J, the gap between germline ends came to 14 bases. The CDR3 DNA reads TGCGCCAGCAGCTCCTCCGGGACTGAAAATTCACCCCTCCACTTT. Its translation is CASSSSGTENSPLHF.

The table lists this clone with a count of one. The rearrangement links TRBV7-2 to TRBJ1-2; the match to TRBD1 covers 9 bases. This CDR3 has 15 amino acids. With V trimmed by 5 bases and J by 2 bases, 6 bases remained unmatched. CDR1 and CDR2 from the germline V gene are SGHTA and FQGNSA. Here the CDR3 DNA reads TGTGCCAGCAGCACCCGGGACAGGGCGAACTATGGCTACACCTTC. It is translated as CASSTRDRANYGYTF.

The rearrangement links TRBV18 to TRBJ1-5, with D possibly being TRBD1 (6 bases). Germline CDR1 KGHSH, CDR2 LQKENI. The CDR3 spans 12 residues. Trimming took off 6 bases at V and 15 bases at J, with 18 bases between the two ends. CDR3 DNA: TGTGCCAGCTCGACGGGGGACATAAATCTGCATTTT. The encoded protein is CASSTGDINLHF.

This clone showed up just a few times. V and J are TRBV6-6 and TRBJ2-5; TRBD1 aligns across 7 bases. The germline gives CDR1 MNHNY, CDR2 SVGAGI (reference sequence). CDR3 length: 14 amino acids. The V and J ends lost 8 bases and 3 bases, in that order; junction bases with no gene match: 9. The CDR3 DNA reads as TGTGCCAGCTCTATACAGGGGAGTGAAGAGACCCAGTACTTC. It encodes CASSIQGSEETQYF.

This CDR3 reads CASSPTGATYEQYF. The CDR3 DNA is TGTGCCAGCTCACCAACAGGGGCTACCTACGAGCAGTACTTC. The chain combines TRBV18 with TRBJ2-7, with TRBD1 matching over 7 bases. The V and J ends lost 2 bases and 2 bases, in that order; junction bases with no gene match: 3. Germline values: CDR1 KGHSH, CDR2 LQKENI. The CDR3 is 14 residues long. The entire variable domain, with the rest obtained from reference TRBV18 and TRBJ2-7, is as follows: NAGVMQNPRHLVRRRGQEARLRCSPMKGHSHVYWYRQLPEEGLKFMVYLQKENIIDESGMPKERFSAEFPKEGPSILRIQQVVRGDSAAYFCASSPTGATYEQYFGPGTRLTVT.

The chain combines TRBV6-1 with TRBJ2-7; 9 nucleotides match TRBD1. This CDR3 has 15 amino acids. Germline CDR1 and CDR2: MNHNS and SASEGT. The trim removed 3 bases at V and 3 bases at J, leaving 6 bases unmatched. As DNA, the CDR3 is TGTGCCAGCAGTGAGGGACAGGGTTTTTTCTACGAGCAGTACTTC. This encodes CASSEGQGFFYEQYF.

The chain is built from TRBV2 and TRBJ2-6; 9 bases match TRBD1. Per germline, CDR1 SNHLY and CDR2 FYNNEI. J was trimmed by 4 bases and V by 5 bases; bases with no gene match: 6. The CDR3 runs to 16 residues. CDR3 in amino acids: CASSTQGAVGANVLTF. CDR3 sequence (DNA): TGTGCCAGCAGTACACAGGGGGCTGTGGGGGCCAACGTCCTGACTTTC.

A remark on this clone: Other nucleotide sequences in the sample specify the same CDR3. This chain uses TRBV6-4 with TRBJ2-3, with D possibly being TRBD1 (5 bases). Trimming left V 3 bases short and J 3 bases short, with 7 bases between. Germline assignment: CDR1 MRHNA and CDR2 SNTAGT. The CDR3 totals 13 residues. The CDR3 region is CASSERGTDTQYF. Written as DNA, the CDR3 is TGTGCCAGCAGTGAAAGGGGAACAGATACGCAGTATTTT.

V usage is TRBV15 and J usage is TRBJ2-4, with TRBD1 matching over 9 bases. The length of the CDR3 is 19 residues. Looked up from germline, CDR1 is LNHNV and CDR2 is YYDKDF (reference sequence). The J segment lost 0 bases and the V segment lost 3 bases, leaving 12 bases of the junction unmatched. The CDR3 loop is CATSSGGQGKLLAKNIQYF. Written as DNA, the CDR3 is TGTGCCACCAGCAGCGGGGGACAGGGAAAGTTACTAGCCAAAAACATTCAGTACTTC.

The chain has TRBV7-8 and TRBJ1-5; D not resolved. This CDR3 region has 15 residues. Germline lookup yields CDR1 SGHVS and CDR2 FQNEAQ. V was clipped by 5 bases and J by 0 bases, with 11 bases between them. CDR3 protein: CASSTCDRSNQPQHF. Here the CDR3 DNA reads TGTGCCAGCAGCACCTGCGACCGTAGCAATCAGCCCCAGCATTTT. Variable domain in full (rest from reference TRBV7-8 and TRBJ1-5): GAGVSQSPRYKVAKRGQDVALRCDPISGHVSLFWYQQALGQGPEFLTYFQNEAQLDKSGLPSDRFFAERPEGSVSTLKIQRTQQEDSAVYLCASSTCDRSNQPQHFGDGTRLSIL.

The chain is built from TRBV9 and TRBJ2-2; 9 bases are a match to TRBD1. The germline V gene has CDR1 SGDLS and CDR2 YYNGEE. After removal of 4 bases from V and 6 bases from J, the junction contained 7 bases not matched to a gene. There are 15 residues in the CDR3. This CDR3 reads CASSYRDREPGELFF. The CDR3 DNA is TGTGCCAGCAGCTACCGGGACAGGGAACCCGGGGAGCTGTTTTTT.

The chain combines TRBV7-6 with TRBJ1-1, with D unresolved. The CDR3 runs 13 residues. V shed 1 base and J shed 1 base, with 4 bases lying between them. From germline, CDR1 is SGHVS and CDR2 FNYEAQ. In nucleotides, the CDR3 is TGTGCCAGCAGCTTAGAAAGGAACACTGAAGCTTTCTTT. It is translated as CASSLERNTEAFF.

This clone was recorded only once. V and J are TRBV18 and TRBJ2-5; no clear D gene. The CDR3 contains 12 residues. Germline V gives CDR1 KGHSH, CDR2 LQKENI. V was clipped by 1 base and J by 2 bases, with 2 bases between them. The chain's CDR3 is CASSPLQETQYF. In DNA form, the CDR3 reads TGTGCCAGCTCACCACTTCAAGAGACCCAGTACTTC.

This clone was observed once. This chain uses TRBV4-3 with TRBJ1-2; no reliable D call. Per the germline V gene, CDR1 is LGHNA and CDR2 is YSLEER. There are 22 residues in the CDR3. V lost 3 bases to trimming and J lost 3 bases, with 35 bases between them. In DNA, the CDR3 is TGCGCCAGCAGCCAGCTATTACTATCCTCTTACCGGACTGTTCACGAGCACTATGGCTACACCTTC. Protein sequence: CASSQLLLSSYRTVHEHYGYTF.

This clone was recorded only once. This chain connects TRBV5-1 to TRBJ1-1; D call uncertain. The V and J ends lost 0 bases and 3 bases respectively, with 9 bases between them. The germline gives CDR1 SGHRS, CDR2 YFSETQ. The CDR3 loop spans 14 amino acids. DNA for the CDR3: TGCGCCAGCAGCTTGGCGGCCACAGACACTGAAGCTTTCTTT. It translates to CASSLAATDTEAFF.

This clone has only one observation. The chain links TRBV5-6 to TRBJ2-4; TRBD2 agrees at 9 bases. Germline V CDR1 and CDR2: SGHDT, YYEEEE. The CDR3 is 16 residues long. V lost 2 bases to trimming and J lost 6 bases; unmatched junction nucleotides: 9. The CDR3 loop reads CASSFPEGAGGNIQYF. CDR3 DNA: TGTGCCAGCAGCTTCCCGGAGGGAGCGGGGGGAAACATTCAGTACTTC.

The chain links TRBV2 to TRBJ2-2, with 12 bases aligning to TRBD1. Trimming removed 4 bases from V and 5 bases from J; junction bases left unmatched: 8. This CDR3 has 17 residues. From germline, CDR1 is SNHLY and CDR2 FYNNEI. The CDR3: CASSGGDRGRKTGELFF. In DNA form, the CDR3 reads TGTGCCAGCAGTGGAGGGGACAGGGGGCGAAAGACCGGGGAGCTGTTTTTT.

This sequence joins TRBV19 and TRBJ1-2; maybe TRBD1 (5 bases). In germline, CDR1 is LNHDA, CDR2 SQIVND (reference sequence). The CDR3 sequence is 16 residues long. Trimming left V 4 bases short and J 4 bases short, with 19 bases between. The CDR3: CASSKVSDTLFYGYTF. In DNA form, the CDR3 reads TGTGCCAGTAGTAAAGTCTCGGACACCCTGTTCTATGGCTACACCTTC.